This T cell receptor beta chain appears in the sequencing data of a study of blood T cells in healthy people across ages. Combining a sample-barcoded 5' primer with a J-beta primer mix, a second PCR ran for roughly 7 to 12 cycles. Using its own MiXCR run on the 5' RACE reads, TCRdb lists one record per CDR3 protein. The profile covers over 600,000 distinct CDR3 sequences, with 40% to 50% appearing a single time and about 32% taken by the ten largest. CDR1 is WNHNN, CDR2 SYGVQD, per germline (reference sequence). CDR3 size: 15 residues. The sequencing sample was made of blood. This receptor was obtained from a man of 80 years or more in good health. V and J are TRBV10-1 and TRBJ2-4; TRBD1 matches 8 bases. The J call may not be correct, given that the DNA end is closer to TRBJ2-7. The CDR3, as DNA: TGCGCCAGCAGTGAGTCGGTTACAGGGGGGAACGAGCAGTACTTC. The encoded protein is CASSESVTGGNEQYF.